In its sample, the clone carrying this T cell receptor beta chain was seen many times. What it binds is not known. The data stem from a study of Graves' ophthalmopathy and Graves' hyperthyroidism. Germline V gives CDR1 DFQATT, CDR2 SNEGSKA (reference sequence). This CDR3 comprises 14 residues. Trimming cost V 5 bases and J 3 bases; bases outside gene matches: 8. Amplification of TCR beta CDR3 regions used RNA transcripts. RT-PCR with HTBI primers came first, then second-round multiplex PCR. TCRdb reprocessed the multiplex PCR reads with MiXCR, giving one entry per CDR3 protein. The table includes tens of thousands of distinct CDR3 sequences, approximately 45% detected once. Orbital computed tomography and thyroid ultrasound, along with TRAb, serum thyroxine and clinical symptoms, underpinned diagnosis. The starting material, approximately 9.7 ml of fresh peripheral blood, provided the PBMCs. Overall study findings and caveats: Blood contained most expanded thyroid clonotypes exceeding 0.001 frequency.

J is TRBJ1-1 and V is TRBV20-1; TRBD1 agrees at 8 bases. The receptor's source is an adult woman with Graves' ophthalmopathy. The sequencing sample was made of peripheral blood. CDR3 loop: CSARSGQGDTEAFF. In nucleotides, the CDR3 is TGCAGTGCTCGATCCGGACAGGGTGACACTGAAGCTTTCTTT.